What follows are 31 T cell receptor beta chains derived from one specimen sequenced in a study of CD8 T cells in Susac syndrome. The authors reverse transcribed roughly 0.5 to 1 ug RNA with random hexamers. TCRdb reprocessed the immunoSEQ multiplex PCR reads via MiXCR and lists one record per CDR3 protein. The sample shows tens of thousands of distinct CDR3 sequences, approximately 94% of them seen only once. Sequencing was performed on CD8+ T cells from PBMCs. These receptor sequences come from a human donor in good health.

This CDR3 reads CASSQAYRGVYEQYF. DNA of the CDR3: TGCGCCAGCAGCCAAGCATACAGGGGAGTCTACGAGCAGTACTTC. The chain links TRBV4-3 to TRBJ2-7, with 7 nucleotides matching TRBD1. Germline-derived CDR1 and CDR2 are LGHNA and YSLEER. V lost 1 base, J lost 3 bases, and 6 bases stayed unmatched. CDR3 length: 15 amino acids.

This clonotype was counted a single time. The chain joins TRBV27 to TRBJ1-2; D is perhaps TRBD1 (5 bases). In germline, CDR1 is MNHEY, CDR2 SMNVEV (reference sequence). This CDR3 has 14 residues. V was shortened by 4 bases and J by 3 bases, with 12 bases between the two germline ends. The CDR3: CASSWAGSHYGYTF. CDR3 in DNA: TGTGCCAGCAGTTGGGCAGGGTCTCACTATGGCTACACCTTC.

This chain uses TRBV6-2 or TRBV6-3 with TRBJ1-1, with D unclear. Germline assignment: CDR1 MNHEY and CDR2 SVGEGT. The CDR3 loop spans 16 amino acids. Trimming stripped 5 bases from V and 0 bases from J, with 16 bases between. CDR3 sequence (DNA): TGTGCCAGCAGTCTCCAACTTTCGGGGATGAACACTGAAGCTTTCTTT. It translates to CASSLQLSGMNTEAFF.

This rearrangement joins TRBV14 to TRBJ2-5; 12 bases are shared with TRBD2. V was clipped by 4 bases and J by 2 bases; unmatched bases: 14. The germline gives CDR1 SGHDN, CDR2 FVKESK. The CDR3 covers 19 residues. The DNA for the CDR3 is TGTGCCAGCAGCCGGACGACTAGCGGGAGCCCAATTGGACAAGAGACCCAGTACTTC. It encodes CASSRTTSGSPIGQETQYF.

The chain joins TRBV12-3 or TRBV12-4 to TRBJ1-2; no reliable D call. Trimming took 3 bases from V and 4 from J, leaving 9 bases between them. This CDR3 contains 13 residues. Written as DNA, the CDR3 is TGTGCCAGCAGTTTGTGGCAGACCTATGGCTACACCTTC. It specifies CASSLWQTYGYTF.

The gene calls are TRBV9 and TRBJ2-1, with TRBD1 identical over 8 bases. Germline assignment: CDR1 SGDLS and CDR2 YYNGEE. The CDR3 is 16 amino acids. With 3 bases clipped from V and 7 bases from J, the junction kept 12 bases outside the gene matches. This CDR3 is CASSAMTGVIGNEQFF. For the CDR3, the DNA is TGTGCCAGCAGCGCCATGACAGGGGTGATAGGGAATGAGCAGTTCTTC.

V usage is TRBV7-9 and J usage is TRBJ2-7, with D unclear. V dropped 4 bases and J dropped 3 bases, with 10 bases sitting between them. Germline V gene lookup returns CDR1 SEHNR and CDR2 FQNEAQ (reference sequence). CDR3 length: 13 amino acids. CDR3 sequence reads: CASSSAHVYEQYV. The CDR3 nucleotides are TGTGCCAGCAGCTCGGCCCACGTCTACGAGCAGTACGTC.

The chain uses TRBV6-5 and TRBJ2-7; a possible D gene is TRBD1 (6 bases). The CDR3 has 14 residues. Per germline, CDR1 MNHEY and CDR2 SVGAGI. V lost 2 bases to trimming and J lost 6 bases, with 14 bases between them. CDR3 loop: CASSYGSSGAEQYV. CDR3 in DNA: TGTGCCAGCAGTTACGGTTCATCAGGGGCCGAGCAGTACGTC.

CDR3 coding DNA: TGTGCCAGCAGTTTATCCAACAGGGGGCCTTACAATGAGCAGTTCTTC. Protein: CASSLSNRGPYNEQFF. The chain carries TRBV27 and TRBJ2-1; 9 bases are a match to TRBD1. V lost 0 bases to trimming and J lost 4 bases; unmatched junction nucleotides: 4. The CDR3 loop spans 16 amino acids. Germline V lookup: CDR1 MNHEY, CDR2 SMNVEV (reference sequence).

The chain couples TRBV5-1 to TRBJ2-7; 7 positions match TRBD1. The CDR3 covers 15 residues. CDR1 and CDR2 from the germline V gene are SGHRS and YFSETQ. The V and J ends lost 2 bases and 5 bases, in that order; junction bases with no gene match: 10. The CDR3 bases are TGCGCCAGCAGCTTACTACAGGGGCGGAAGGACGAGCAGTACGTC. Protein sequence: CASSLLQGRKDEQYV.

V and J are TRBV6-4 and TRBJ2-3, with D perhaps matching TRBD2 (6 bases). The CDR3 spans 14 residues. CDR1 is MRHNA and CDR2 is SNTAGT in the germline V gene. Deletions cut 4 bases from V and 2 bases from J, with 10 bases between. Here the CDR3 DNA reads TGTGCCAGCAGTGCGGGAGTGGACACAGATACGCAGTATTTT. It is translated as CASSAGVDTDTQYF.

The chain has TRBV6-1 and TRBJ1-2, with a weak D call TRBD1 (5 bases). The germline V gene encodes CDR1 MNHNS and CDR2 SASEGT. V lost 8 bases and J 4 bases, leaving 17 bases between the germline ends. This CDR3 region has 14 residues. The CDR3 DNA is TGTGCCAGCGGAGAACCGGGACGCCGCTATGGCTACACCTTC. Translation gives CASGEPGRRYGYTF.

This chain links TRBV11-2 with TRBJ2-7, with D uncertain. In germline, CDR1 is SGHAT, CDR2 FQNNGV. The V gene lost 5 bases and the J gene lost 0 bases, with 11 bases spanning the gap. The CDR3 contains 14 residues. Here the CDR3 reads CASSLGFSSYEQYV. CDR3 in DNA: TGTGCCAGCAGCCTCGGGTTTAGCTCCTACGAGCAGTACGTC.

This rearrangement joins TRBV27 to TRBJ2-1; possibly TRBD1 for D (6 bases). CDR3 length equals 12 residues. Germline assignment: CDR1 MNHEY and CDR2 SMNVEV (reference sequence). The V end lost 5 bases, the J end lost 12 bases, and 14 bases lay between the germline ends. The CDR3 bases are TGTGCCAGCAGTCCCCAGAGGGGGTTGCAGTTCTTC. It encodes CASSPQRGLQFF.

V is TRBV19 and J is TRBJ2-5, with D possibly matching TRBD2 (5 bases). Germline CDR1 reads LNHDA; CDR2 reads SQIVND (reference sequence). Between the trimmed V and J ends, which lost 3 bases and 4 bases, there was a span of 9 bases. The CDR3 loop spans 13 amino acids. DNA of the CDR3: TGTGCCAGTAGTATCGGGGTCGGAGAGACCCAGTACTTC. It is translated as CASSIGVGETQYF.

The rearrangement uses TRBV20-1 and TRBJ2-7; TRBD2 is a possible D gene (6 bases). Germline CDR1 DFQATT, CDR2 SNEGSKA (reference sequence). The V end was cut by 3 bases, the J end by 2 bases, with 8 bases between. The CDR3 is 12 amino acids. CDR3 sequence (DNA): TGCAGTGCTAGGCGGGGCCCCTACGAGCAGTACTTC. Its protein is CSARRGPYEQYF.

V and J are TRBV15 and TRBJ2-5, with 15 bases that match TRBD2. The CDR3 extends over 18 amino acids. Germline CDR1 and CDR2: LNHNV and YYDKDF (reference sequence). With V trimmed by 5 bases and J by 1 base, 8 bases remained unmatched. The CDR3 DNA follows: TGTGCCACCAGCGGCGGGACTAGCGGGAGGAGGCGCCAAGAGACCCAGTACTTC. Amino acids: CATSGGTSGRRRQETQYF.

The gene calls are TRBV5-1 and TRBJ2-4; D not certain. Trimming took off 5 bases at V and 8 bases at J, with 17 bases between the two ends. From germline, CDR1 is SGHRS and CDR2 YFSETQ. This CDR3 spans 14 amino acids. The CDR3 reads CASRLEDRVDIQYF. The CDR3 DNA reads TGCGCCAGCAGATTAGAGGATAGGGTAGACATTCAGTACTTC.

The V call is TRBV7-6, the J call TRBJ1-3; tentative D call: TRBD1 (5 bases). Germline V gene data show CDR1 as SGHVS and CDR2 as FNYEAQ. V was shortened by 6 bases and J by 0 bases, with 18 bases between the two germline ends. This CDR3 region has 17 residues. This CDR3 is CASSSHSAGISGNTIYF. DNA for the CDR3: TGTGCCAGCAGTTCCCACTCCGCAGGGATCTCTGGAAACACCATATATTTT.

The gene calls are TRBV5-1 and TRBJ2-1, with D possibly matching TRBD1 (5 bases). Per germline, CDR1 SGHRS and CDR2 YFSETQ. V was clipped by 4 bases and J by 7 bases, with 9 bases between them. The CDR3 loop spans 12 amino acids. CDR3 bases: TGCGCCAGCAGCCGACCAGGGAATGAGCAGTTCTTC. Translation gives CASSRPGNEQFF.

The rearrangement joins TRBV15 to TRBJ2-7, with 9 bases that match TRBD1. Germline CDR1 is LNHNV and CDR2 is YYDKDF (reference sequence). CDR3 length: 17 residues. With 1 base clipped from V and 3 bases from J, the junction kept 10 bases outside the gene matches. The CDR3 spells CATSRGQRGQGHYEQYF. CDR3 sequence (DNA): TGTGCCACCAGCAGAGGGCAAAGGGGACAGGGTCACTACGAGCAGTACTTC.

The rearrangement joins TRBV7-9 to TRBJ2-2; D unclear. This CDR3 is built from 14 residues. Germline loops: CDR1 SEHNR, CDR2 FQNEAQ (reference sequence). The germline V and J ends were trimmed by 8 bases and 0 bases, with 10 bases remaining between them. The CDR3 is CASPPVANTGELFF. CDR3 coding DNA: TGTGCCAGCCCCCCCGTGGCGAACACCGGGGAGCTGTTTTTT.

J is TRBJ2-1 and V is TRBV27; tentative D call: TRBD2 (5 bases). This CDR3 contains 14 residues. Per germline, CDR1 MNHEY and CDR2 SMNVEV (reference sequence). Trimming removed 4 bases at V and 8 bases at J, with 15 bases between. The CDR3 DNA follows: TGTGCCAGCAGTTCCCTGGGGATGGGAGATGAGCAGTTCTTC. Translation: CASSSLGMGDEQFF.

This chain joins TRBV6-4 and TRBJ2-3; TRBD2 aligns across 7 bases. This CDR3 has 15 residues. Trimming took 3 bases from V and 2 from J; bases not matched to a gene: 5. Germline CDR1 and CDR2: MRHNA and SNTAGT. In DNA, the CDR3 is TGTGCCAGCAGTGAGGGGAGGGATCCCACAGATACGCAGTATTTT. It encodes CASSEGRDPTDTQYF.

V is TRBV7-7 and J is TRBJ2-2, with a possible D match to TRBD2 (5 bases). Germline loops: CDR1 SSHAT, CDR2 FNYEAQ (reference sequence). The CDR3 runs to 13 residues. CDR3 bases: TGTGCTACGGAGGATATTAACACCGGGGAGCTGTTTTTT. The encoded protein is CATEDINTGELFF.

This rearrangement joins TRBV5-6 to TRBJ1-6; D call uncertain. V lost 4 bases to trimming and J lost 0 bases, with 17 bases between them. Germline-derived CDR1 and CDR2 are SGHDT and YYEEEE. CDR3 length: 18 amino acids. The CDR3 DNA follows: TGTGCCAGCAGCACGGACGGAATACTCAGCTCCTATAATTCACCCCTCCACTTT. Amino acid sequence: CASSTDGILSSYNSPLHF.

The V and J genes are TRBV12-3 or TRBV12-4 and TRBJ2-1; D remains unclear. The V end lost 6 bases, the J end lost 5 bases, and 14 bases lay between the germline ends. CDR3 length: 14 amino acids. The CDR3 sequence: CASRYLYRDNEQFF. CDR3 bases: TGTGCCAGCAGGTACCTATACAGAGACAATGAGCAGTTCTTC.

The chain has TRBV9 and TRBJ2-2; unclear D gene. Germline assignment: CDR1 SGDLS and CDR2 YYNGEE. CDR3 length: 19 amino acids. Trimming removed 0 bases from V and 1 base from J, with 19 bases in between. CDR3 amino acids: CASSVAAVPVKLNTGELFF. The DNA for the CDR3 is TGTGCCAGCAGCGTAGCTGCGGTCCCGGTCAAATTGAACACCGGGGAGCTGTTTTTT.

V usage is TRBV19 and J usage is TRBJ1-1, with no clear D. The V gene's germline CDR1 is LNHDA and CDR2 SQIVND (reference sequence). Trimming shortened V by 8 bases and J by 2 bases, and 15 bases separated the two germline ends. The CDR3 runs to 14 residues. The DNA of the CDR3 is TGTGCCAGTGCCAAATGGAAGGGTAACACTGAAGCTTTCTTT. The encoded protein is CASAKWKGNTEAFF. Combining the CDR3 with reference TRBV19 and TRBJ1-1 gives the whole variable domain DGGITQSPKYLFRKEGQNVTLSCEQNLNHDAMYWYRQDPGQGLRLIYYSQIVNDFQKGDIAEGYSVSREKKESFPLTVTSAQKNPTAFYLCASAKWKGNTEAFFGQGTRLTVV.

V usage is TRBV6-2 or TRBV6-3 and J usage is TRBJ1-1; D is ambiguous. The V gene lost 1 base and the J gene lost 8 bases, with 14 bases spanning the gap. There are 14 residues in the CDR3. Germline V gene data show CDR1 as MNHEY and CDR2 as SVGEGT. As DNA, the CDR3 is TGTGCCAGCAGTTACTTCCCCCCGAAGGTGGAAGCTTTCTTT. This translates into CASSYFPPKVEAFF.

The CDR3 DNA reads TGTGCCAGCAGCTACCCCGGGACTAGGGGTTACAATGAGCAGTTCTTC. Amino acid sequence: CASSYPGTRGYNEQFF. The chain links TRBV3-1 to TRBJ2-1, with 8 bases fitting TRBD2. Per the germline V gene, CDR1 is LGHDT and CDR2 is YNNKEL (reference sequence). With 5 bases clipped from V and 4 bases from J, the junction kept 10 bases outside the gene matches. This CDR3 contains 16 residues.